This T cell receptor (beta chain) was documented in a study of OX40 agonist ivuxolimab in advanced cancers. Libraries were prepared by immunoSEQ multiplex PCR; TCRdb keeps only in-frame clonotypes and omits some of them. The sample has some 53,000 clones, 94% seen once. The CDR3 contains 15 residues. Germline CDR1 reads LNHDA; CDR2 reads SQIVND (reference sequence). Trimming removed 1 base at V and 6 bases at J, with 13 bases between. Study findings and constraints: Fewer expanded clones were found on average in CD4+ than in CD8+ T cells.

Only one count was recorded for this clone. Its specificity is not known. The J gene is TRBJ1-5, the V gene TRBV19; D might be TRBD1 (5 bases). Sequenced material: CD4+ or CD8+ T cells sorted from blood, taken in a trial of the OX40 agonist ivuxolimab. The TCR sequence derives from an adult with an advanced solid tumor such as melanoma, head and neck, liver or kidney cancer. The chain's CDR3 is CASSIGGLGSQPQHF. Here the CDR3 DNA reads TGTGCCAGTAGTATAGGGGGCCTAGGAAGTCAGCCCCAGCATTTT.